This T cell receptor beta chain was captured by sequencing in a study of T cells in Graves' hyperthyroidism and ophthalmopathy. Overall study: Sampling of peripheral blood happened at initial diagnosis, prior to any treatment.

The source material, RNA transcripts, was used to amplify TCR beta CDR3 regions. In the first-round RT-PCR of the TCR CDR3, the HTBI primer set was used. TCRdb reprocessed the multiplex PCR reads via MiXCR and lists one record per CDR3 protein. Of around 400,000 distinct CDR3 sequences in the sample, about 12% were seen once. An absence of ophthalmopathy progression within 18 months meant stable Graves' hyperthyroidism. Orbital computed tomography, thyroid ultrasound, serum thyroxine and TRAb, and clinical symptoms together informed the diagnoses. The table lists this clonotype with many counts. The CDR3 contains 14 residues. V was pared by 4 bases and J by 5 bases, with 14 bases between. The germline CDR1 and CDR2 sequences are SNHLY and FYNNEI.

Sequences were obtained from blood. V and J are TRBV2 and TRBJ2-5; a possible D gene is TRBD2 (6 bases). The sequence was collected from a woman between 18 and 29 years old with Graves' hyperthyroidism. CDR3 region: CASSALEGMETQYF. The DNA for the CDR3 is TGTGCCAGCAGTGCCCTGGAGGGGATGGAGACCCAGTACTTC.